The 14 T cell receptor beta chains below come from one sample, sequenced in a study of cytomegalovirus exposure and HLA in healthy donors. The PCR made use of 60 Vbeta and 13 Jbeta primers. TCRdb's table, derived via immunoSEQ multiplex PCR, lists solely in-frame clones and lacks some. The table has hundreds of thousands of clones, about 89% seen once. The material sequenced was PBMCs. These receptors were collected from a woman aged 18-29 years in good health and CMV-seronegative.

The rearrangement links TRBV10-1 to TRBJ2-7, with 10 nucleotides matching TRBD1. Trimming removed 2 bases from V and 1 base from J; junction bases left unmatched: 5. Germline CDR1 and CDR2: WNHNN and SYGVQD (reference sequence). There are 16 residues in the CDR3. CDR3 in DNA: TGCGCCAGCAGTGAGCATCCGGGACAGGGGTCCTACGAGCAGTACTTC. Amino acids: CASSEHPGQGSYEQYF.

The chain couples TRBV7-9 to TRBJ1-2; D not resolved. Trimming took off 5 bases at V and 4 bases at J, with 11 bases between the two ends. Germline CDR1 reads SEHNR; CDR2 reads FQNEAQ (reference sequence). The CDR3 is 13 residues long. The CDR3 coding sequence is TGTGCCAGCAGCGGTGACACTCCCTATGGCTACACCTTC. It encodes CASSGDTPYGYTF.

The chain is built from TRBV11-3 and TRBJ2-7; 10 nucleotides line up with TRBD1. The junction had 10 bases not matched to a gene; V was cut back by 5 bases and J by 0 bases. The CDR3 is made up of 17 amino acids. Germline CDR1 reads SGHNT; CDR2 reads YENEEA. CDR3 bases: TGTGCCAGCAGCGGAGGGGACAGGGGCACCAGCTCCTACGAGCAGTACTTC. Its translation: CASSGGDRGTSSYEQYF.

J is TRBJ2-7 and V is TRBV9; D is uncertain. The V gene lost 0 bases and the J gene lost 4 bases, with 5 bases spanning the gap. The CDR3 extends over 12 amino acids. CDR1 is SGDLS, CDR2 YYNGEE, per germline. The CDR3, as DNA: TGTGCCAGCAGCGTAGATGAGTACGAGCAGTACTTC. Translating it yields CASSVDEYEQYF.

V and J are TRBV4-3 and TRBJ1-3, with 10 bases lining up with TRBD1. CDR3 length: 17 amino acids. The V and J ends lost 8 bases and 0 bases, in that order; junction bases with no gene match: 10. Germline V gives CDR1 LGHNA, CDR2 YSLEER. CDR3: CASFRDRGPSSGNTIYF. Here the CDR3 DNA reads TGCGCCAGCTTCCGGGACAGGGGACCTAGCTCTGGAAACACCATATATTTT.

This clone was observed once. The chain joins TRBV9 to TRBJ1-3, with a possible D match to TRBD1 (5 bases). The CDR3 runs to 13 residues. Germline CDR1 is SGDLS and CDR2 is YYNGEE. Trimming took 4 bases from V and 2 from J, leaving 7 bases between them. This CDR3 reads CASSFRAGNTIYF. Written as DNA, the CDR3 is TGTGCCAGCAGCTTCAGGGCTGGAAACACCATATATTTT. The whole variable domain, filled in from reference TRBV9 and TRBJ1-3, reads DSGVTQTPKHLITATGQRVTLRCSPRSGDLSVYWYQQSLDQGLQFLIQYYNGEERAKGNILERFSAQQFPDLHSELNLSSLELGDSALYFCASSFRAGNTIYFGEGSWLTVV.

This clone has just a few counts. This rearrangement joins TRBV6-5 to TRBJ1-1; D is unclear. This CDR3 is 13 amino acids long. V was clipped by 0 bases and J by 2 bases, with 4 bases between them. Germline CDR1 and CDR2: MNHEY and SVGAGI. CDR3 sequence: CASSYSANTEAFF. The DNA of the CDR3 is TGTGCCAGCAGTTACTCGGCTAACACTGAAGCTTTCTTT.

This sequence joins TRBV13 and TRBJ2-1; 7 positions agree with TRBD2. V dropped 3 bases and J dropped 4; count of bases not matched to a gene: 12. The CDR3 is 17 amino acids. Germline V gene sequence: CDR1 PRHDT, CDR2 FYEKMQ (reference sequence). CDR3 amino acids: CASSFGASGRKYNEQFF. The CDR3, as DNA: TGTGCCAGCAGCTTTGGGGCTAGCGGAAGAAAGTACAATGAGCAGTTCTTC.

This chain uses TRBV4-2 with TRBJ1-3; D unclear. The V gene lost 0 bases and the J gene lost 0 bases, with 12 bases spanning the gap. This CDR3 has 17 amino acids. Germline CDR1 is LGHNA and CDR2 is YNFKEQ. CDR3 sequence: CASSQDSAQISGNTIYF. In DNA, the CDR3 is TGTGCCAGCAGCCAAGATTCCGCACAGATCTCTGGAAACACCATATATTTT.

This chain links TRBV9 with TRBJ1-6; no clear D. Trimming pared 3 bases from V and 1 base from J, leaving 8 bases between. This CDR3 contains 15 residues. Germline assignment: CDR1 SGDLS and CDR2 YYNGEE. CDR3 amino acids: CASSDGRSYNSPLHF. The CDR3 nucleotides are TGTGCCAGCAGCGATGGCAGATCCTATAATTCACCCCTCCACTTT.

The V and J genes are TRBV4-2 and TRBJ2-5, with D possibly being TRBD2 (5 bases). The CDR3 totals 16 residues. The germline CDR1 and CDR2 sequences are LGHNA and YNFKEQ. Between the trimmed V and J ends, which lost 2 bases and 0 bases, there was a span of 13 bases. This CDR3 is CASSQTPGKYQETQYF. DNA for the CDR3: TGTGCCAGCAGCCAAACCCCCGGGAAGTACCAAGAGACCCAGTACTTC.

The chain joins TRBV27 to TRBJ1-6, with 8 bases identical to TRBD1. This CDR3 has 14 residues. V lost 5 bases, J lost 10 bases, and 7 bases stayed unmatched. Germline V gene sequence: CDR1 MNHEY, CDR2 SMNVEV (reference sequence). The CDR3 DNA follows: TGTGCCAGCAGTCGCAGGACAGGGAAATCACCCCTCCACTTT. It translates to CASSRRTGKSPLHF.

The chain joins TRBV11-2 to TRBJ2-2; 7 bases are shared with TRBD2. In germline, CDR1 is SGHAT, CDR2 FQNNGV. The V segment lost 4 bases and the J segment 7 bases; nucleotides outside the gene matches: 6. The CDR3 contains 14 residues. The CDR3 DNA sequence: TGTGCCAGCAGCTCAGGACTAGTGGTCGGGGAGCTGTTTTTT. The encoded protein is CASSSGLVVGELFF.

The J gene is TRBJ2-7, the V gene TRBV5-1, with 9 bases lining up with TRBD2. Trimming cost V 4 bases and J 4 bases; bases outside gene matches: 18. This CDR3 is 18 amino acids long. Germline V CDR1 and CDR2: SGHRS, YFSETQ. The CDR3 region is CASSGPIGGGRAGYEQYF. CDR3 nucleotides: TGCGCCAGCAGCGGACCTATCGGGGGCGGGAGGGCCGGGTACGAGCAGTACTTC.